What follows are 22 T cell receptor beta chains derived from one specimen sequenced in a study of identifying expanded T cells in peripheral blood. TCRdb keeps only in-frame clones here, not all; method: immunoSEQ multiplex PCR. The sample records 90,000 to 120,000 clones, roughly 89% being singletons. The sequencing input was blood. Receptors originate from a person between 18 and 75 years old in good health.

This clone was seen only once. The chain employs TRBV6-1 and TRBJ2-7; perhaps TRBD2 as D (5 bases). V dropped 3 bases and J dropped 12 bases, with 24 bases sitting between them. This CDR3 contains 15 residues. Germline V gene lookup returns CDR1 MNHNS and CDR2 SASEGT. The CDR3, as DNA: TGTGCCAGCAGTGAGGGGAGCTCGACCAGCTTAAGTCTGTACTTC. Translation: CASSEGSSTSLSLYF.

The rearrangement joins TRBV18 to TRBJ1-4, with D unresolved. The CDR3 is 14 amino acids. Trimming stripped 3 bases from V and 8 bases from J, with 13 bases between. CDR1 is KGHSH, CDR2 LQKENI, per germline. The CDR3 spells CASSPALLREKLFF. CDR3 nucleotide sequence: TGTGCCAGCTCACCGGCCCTCCTCCGAGAAAAACTGTTTTTT. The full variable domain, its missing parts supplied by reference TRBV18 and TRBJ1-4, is NAGVMQNPRHLVRRRGQEARLRCSPMKGHSHVYWYRQLPEEGLKFMVYLQKENIIDESGMPKERFSAEFPKEGPSILRIQQVVRGDSAAYFCASSPALLREKLFFGSGTQLSVL.

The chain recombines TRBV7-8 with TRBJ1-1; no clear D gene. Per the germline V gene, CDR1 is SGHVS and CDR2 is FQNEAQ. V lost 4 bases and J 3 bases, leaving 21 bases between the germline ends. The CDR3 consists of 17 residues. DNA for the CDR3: TGTGCCAGCAGCTACTGGGAACGGCTCAGCCTGGACACTGAAGCTTTCTTT. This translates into CASSYWERLSLDTEAFF.

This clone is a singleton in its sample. CDR3 region: CASWFDGYTF. In DNA form, the CDR3 reads TGTGCCAGTTGGTTCGATGGCTACACCTTC. The rearrangement links TRBV19 to TRBJ1-2; D not certain. V lost 8 bases to trimming and J lost 6 bases, with 7 bases between them. Germline assignment: CDR1 LNHDA and CDR2 SQIVND (reference sequence). The CDR3 is 10 residues long.

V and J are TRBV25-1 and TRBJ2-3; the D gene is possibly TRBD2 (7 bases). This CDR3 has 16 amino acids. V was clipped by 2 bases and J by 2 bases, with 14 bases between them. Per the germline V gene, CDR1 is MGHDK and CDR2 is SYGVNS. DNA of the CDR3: TGTGCCAGCAGTGAAAGGGGGGGCGGAAACACAGATACGCAGTATTTT. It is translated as CASSERGGGNTDTQYF.

The CDR3 region is CASSSGTGIRAYGYTF. As DNA, the CDR3 is TGTGCCAGCAGCTCCGGGACAGGGATTCGAGCCTATGGCTACACCTTC. The rearrangement uses TRBV13 and TRBJ1-2; 9 nucleotides agree with TRBD1. After removal of 4 bases from V and 4 bases from J, the junction contained 10 bases not matched to a gene. CDR1 PRHDT and CDR2 FYEKMQ come from the germline V gene (reference sequence). The CDR3 is 16 amino acids.

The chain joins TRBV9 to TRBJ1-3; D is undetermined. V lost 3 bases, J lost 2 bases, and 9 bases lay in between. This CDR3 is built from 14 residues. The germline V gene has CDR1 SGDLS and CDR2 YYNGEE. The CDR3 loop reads CASSGGTAGNTIYF. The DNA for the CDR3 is TGTGCCAGCAGCGGGGGTACGGCTGGAAACACCATATATTTT.

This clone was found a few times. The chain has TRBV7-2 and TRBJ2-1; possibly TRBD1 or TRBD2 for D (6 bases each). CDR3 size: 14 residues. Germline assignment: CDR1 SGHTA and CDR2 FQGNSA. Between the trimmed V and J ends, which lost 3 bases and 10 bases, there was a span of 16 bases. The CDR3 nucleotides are TGTGCCAGCAGCTTTGGGGGGCCAAAGGGAGAGCAGTTCTTC. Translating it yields CASSFGGPKGEQFF. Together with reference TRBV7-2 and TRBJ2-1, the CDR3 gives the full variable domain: GAGVSQSPSNKVTEKGKDVELRCDPISGHTALYWYRQSLGQGLEFLIYFQGNSAPDKSGLPSDRFSAERTGGSVSTLTIQRTQQEDSAVYLCASSFGGPKGEQFFGPGTRLTVL.

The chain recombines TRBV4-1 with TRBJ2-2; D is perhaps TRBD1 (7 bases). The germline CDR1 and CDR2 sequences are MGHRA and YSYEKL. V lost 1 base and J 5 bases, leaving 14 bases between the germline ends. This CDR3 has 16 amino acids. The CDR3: CASSQVWRGRTGELFF. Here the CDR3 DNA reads TGCGCCAGCAGCCAAGTATGGAGGGGGCGGACCGGGGAGCTGTTTTTT.

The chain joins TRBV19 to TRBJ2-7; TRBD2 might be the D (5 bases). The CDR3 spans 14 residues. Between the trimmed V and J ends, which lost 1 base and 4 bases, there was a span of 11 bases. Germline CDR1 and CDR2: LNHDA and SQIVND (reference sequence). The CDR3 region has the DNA TGTGCCAGTAGTATAGGAGCCGGGAAGTACGAGCAGTACTTC. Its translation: CASSIGAGKYEQYF.

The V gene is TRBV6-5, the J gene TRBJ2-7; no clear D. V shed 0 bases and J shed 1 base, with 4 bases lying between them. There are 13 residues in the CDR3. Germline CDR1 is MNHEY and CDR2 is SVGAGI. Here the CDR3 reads CASSYSVSYEQYF. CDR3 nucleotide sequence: TGTGCCAGCAGTTACTCGGTGTCCTACGAGCAGTACTTC.

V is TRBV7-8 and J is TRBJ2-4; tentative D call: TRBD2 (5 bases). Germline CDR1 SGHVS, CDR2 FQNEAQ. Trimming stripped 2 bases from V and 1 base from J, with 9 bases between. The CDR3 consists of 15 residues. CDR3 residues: CASSLMGVAKNIQYF. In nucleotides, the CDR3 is TGTGCCAGCAGCTTAATGGGAGTTGCCAAAAACATTCAGTACTTC.

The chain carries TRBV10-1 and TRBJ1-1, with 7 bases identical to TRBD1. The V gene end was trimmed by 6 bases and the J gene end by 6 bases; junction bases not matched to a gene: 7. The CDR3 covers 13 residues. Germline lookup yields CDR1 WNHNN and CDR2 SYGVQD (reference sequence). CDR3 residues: CASSPPRGAEAFF. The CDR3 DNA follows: TGCGCCAGCAGCCCCCCCAGGGGGGCTGAAGCTTTCTTT.

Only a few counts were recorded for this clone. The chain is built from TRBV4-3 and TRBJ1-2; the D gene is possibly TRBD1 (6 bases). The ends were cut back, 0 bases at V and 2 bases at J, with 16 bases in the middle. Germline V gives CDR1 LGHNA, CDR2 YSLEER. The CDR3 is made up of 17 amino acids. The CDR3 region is CASSQDLPGASNYGYTF. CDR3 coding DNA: TGCGCCAGCAGCCAAGATTTGCCAGGGGCGTCCAACTATGGCTACACCTTC.

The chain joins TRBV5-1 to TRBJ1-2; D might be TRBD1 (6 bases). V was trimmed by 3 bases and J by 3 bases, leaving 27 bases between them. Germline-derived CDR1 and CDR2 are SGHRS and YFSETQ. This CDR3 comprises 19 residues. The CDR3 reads CASSSEPGRIGGGDYGYTF. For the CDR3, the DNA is TGCGCCAGCAGCTCGGAACCGGGCCGGATAGGGGGAGGGGACTATGGCTACACCTTC.

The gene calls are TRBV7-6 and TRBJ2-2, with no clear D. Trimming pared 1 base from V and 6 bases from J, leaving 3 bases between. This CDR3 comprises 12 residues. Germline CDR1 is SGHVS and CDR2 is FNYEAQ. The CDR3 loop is CASSLGAGELFF. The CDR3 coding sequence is TGTGCCAGCAGCTTAGGTGCCGGGGAGCTGTTTTTT.

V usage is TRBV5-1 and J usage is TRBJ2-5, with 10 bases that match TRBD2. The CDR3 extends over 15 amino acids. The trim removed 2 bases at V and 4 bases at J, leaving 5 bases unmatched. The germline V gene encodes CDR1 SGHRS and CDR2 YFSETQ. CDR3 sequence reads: CASSFGSGGVETQYF. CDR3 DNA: TGCGCCAGCAGCTTCGGCAGCGGGGGGGTAGAGACCCAGTACTTC.

The CDR3 is CASSLGIPGSGYTF. CDR3 bases: TGTGCCAGCAGCTTAGGCATCCCGGGGAGCGGCTACACCTTC. The chain carries TRBV7-9 and TRBJ1-2; D is undetermined. The V and J ends lost 1 base and 8 bases respectively, with 14 bases between them. Germline-derived CDR1 and CDR2 are SEHNR and FQNEAQ (reference sequence). The length of the CDR3 is 14 residues.

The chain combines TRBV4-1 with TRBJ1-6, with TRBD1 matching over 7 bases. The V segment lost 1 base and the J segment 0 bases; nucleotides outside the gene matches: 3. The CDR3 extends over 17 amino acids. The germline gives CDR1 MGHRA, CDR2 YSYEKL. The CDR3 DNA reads TGCGCCAGCAGCCAAGGGGACAGCTCCTCCTATAATTCACCCCTCCACTTT. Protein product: CASSQGDSSSYNSPLHF.

The CDR3: CASGPGQGGSYEQYF. The CDR3 DNA reads as TGTGCTAGTGGCCCGGGGCAGGGAGGCTCCTACGAGCAGTACTTC. This chain links TRBV12-5 with TRBJ2-7, with D tentatively TRBD2 (6 bases). Germline V CDR1 and CDR2: LGHNT, FRNRAP. The CDR3 extends over 15 amino acids. The V and J ends lost 6 bases and 0 bases respectively, with 15 bases between them.

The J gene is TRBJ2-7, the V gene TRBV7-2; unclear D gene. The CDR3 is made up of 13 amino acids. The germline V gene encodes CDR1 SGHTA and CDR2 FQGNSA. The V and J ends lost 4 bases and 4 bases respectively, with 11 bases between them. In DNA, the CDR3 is TGTGCCAGCAGCTCGGCACCTAATTACGAGCAGTACTTC. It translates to CASSSAPNYEQYF.

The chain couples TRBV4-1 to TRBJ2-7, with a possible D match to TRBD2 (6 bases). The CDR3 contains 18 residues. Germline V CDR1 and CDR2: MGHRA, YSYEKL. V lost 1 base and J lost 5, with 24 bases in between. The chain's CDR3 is CASSQVGGVGTAVNEQYF. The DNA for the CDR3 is TGCGCCAGCAGCCAAGTCGGAGGGGTCGGGACTGCAGTGAACGAGCAGTACTTC.